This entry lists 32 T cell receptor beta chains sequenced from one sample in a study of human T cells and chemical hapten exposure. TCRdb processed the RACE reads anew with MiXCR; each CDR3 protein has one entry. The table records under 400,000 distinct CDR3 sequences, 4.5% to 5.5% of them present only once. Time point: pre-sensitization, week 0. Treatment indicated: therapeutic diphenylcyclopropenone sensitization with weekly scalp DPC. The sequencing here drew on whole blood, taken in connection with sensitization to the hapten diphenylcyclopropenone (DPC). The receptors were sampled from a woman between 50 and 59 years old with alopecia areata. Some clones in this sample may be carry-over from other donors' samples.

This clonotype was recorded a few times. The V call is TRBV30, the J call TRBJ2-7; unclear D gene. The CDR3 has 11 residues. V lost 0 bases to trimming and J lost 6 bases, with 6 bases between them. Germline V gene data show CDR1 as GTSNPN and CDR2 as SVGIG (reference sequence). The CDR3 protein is CAWSVSPEQYF. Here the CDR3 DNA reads TGTGCCTGGAGTGTATCCCCCGAGCAGTACTTC.

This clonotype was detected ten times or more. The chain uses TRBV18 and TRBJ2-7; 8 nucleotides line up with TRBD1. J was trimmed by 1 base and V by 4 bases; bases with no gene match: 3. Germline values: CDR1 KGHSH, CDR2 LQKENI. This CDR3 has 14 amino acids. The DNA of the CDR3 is TGTGCCAGCTCACTGGACAGGGAGTCCTACGAGCAGTACTTC. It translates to CASSLDRESYEQYF.

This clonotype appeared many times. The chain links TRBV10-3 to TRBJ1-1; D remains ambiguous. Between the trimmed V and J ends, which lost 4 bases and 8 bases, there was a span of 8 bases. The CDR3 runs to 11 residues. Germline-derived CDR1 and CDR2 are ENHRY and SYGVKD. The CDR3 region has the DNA TGTGCCATCAGTGGAGGCCCCGAAGCTTTCTTT. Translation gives CAISGGPEAFF.

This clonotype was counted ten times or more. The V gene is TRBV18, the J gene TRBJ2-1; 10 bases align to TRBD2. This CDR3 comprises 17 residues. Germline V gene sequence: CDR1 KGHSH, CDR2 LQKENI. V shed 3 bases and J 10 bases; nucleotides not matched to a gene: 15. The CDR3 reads CASSPSASGGHRWEQFF. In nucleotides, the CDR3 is TGTGCCAGCTCACCGTCCGCTAGCGGGGGCCATAGGTGGGAGCAGTTCTTC.

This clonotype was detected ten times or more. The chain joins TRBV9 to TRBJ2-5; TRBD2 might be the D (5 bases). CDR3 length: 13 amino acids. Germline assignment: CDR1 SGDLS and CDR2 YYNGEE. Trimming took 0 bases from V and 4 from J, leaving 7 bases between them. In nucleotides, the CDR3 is TGTGCCAGCAGCGTAGATCGGGGAGAGACCCAGTACTTC. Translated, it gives CASSVDRGETQYF. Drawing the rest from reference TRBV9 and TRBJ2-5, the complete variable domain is DSGVTQTPKHLITATGQRVTLRCSPRSGDLSVYWYQQSLDQGLQFLIQYYNGEERAKGNILERFSAQQFPDLHSELNLSSLELGDSALYFCASSVDRGETQYFGPGTRLLVL.

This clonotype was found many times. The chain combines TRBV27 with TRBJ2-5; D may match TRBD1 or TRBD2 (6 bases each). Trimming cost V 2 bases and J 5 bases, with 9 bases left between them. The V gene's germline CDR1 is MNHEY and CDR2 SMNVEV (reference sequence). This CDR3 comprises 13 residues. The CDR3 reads CASSLGGLETQYF. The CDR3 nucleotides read TGTGCCAGCAGTTTAGGGGGGCTGGAGACCCAGTACTTC.

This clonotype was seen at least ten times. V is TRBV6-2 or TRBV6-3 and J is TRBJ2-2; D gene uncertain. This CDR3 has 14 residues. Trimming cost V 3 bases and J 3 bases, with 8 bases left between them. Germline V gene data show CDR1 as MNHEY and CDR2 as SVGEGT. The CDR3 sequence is CASSYGSDTGELFF. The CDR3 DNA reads TGTGCCAGCAGTTATGGTTCAGACACCGGGGAGCTGTTTTTT.

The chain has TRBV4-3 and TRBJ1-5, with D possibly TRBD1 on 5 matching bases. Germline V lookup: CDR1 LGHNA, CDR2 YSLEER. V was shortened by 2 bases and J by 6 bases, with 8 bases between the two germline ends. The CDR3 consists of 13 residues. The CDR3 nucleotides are TGCGCCAGCAGCCAAAACCAGGGTCAGCCCCAGCATTTT. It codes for CASSQNQGQPQHF.

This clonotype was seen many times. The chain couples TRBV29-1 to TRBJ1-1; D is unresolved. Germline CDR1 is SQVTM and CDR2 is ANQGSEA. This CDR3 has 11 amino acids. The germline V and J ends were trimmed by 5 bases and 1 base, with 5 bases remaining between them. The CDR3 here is CSVPANTEAFF. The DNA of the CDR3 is TGCAGCGTTCCGGCGAACACTGAAGCTTTCTTT.

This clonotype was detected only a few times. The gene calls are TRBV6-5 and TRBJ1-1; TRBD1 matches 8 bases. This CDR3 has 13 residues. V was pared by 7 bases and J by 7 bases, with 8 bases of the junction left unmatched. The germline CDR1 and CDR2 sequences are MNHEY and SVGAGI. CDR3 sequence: CASKIQGEGEAFF. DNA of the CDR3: TGTGCCAGCAAGATACAGGGGGAGGGTGAAGCTTTCTTT.

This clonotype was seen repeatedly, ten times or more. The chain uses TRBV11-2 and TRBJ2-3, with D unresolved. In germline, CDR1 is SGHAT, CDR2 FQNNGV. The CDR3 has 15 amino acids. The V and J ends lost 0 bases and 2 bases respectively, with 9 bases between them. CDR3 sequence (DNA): TGTGCCAGCAGCTTAGATCCCCCATCCACAGATACGCAGTATTTT. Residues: CASSLDPPSTDTQYF.

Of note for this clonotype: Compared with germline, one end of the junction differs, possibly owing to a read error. CDR3 DNA sequence: TGTGCCAGTTGGACGGTGTATAGCAATCACCCCCAGCATTTT. Its protein product is CASWTVYSNHPQHF. The chain uses TRBV6-1 and TRBJ1-5; D is unclear. Germline V gene data show CDR1 as MNHNS and CDR2 as SASEGT. This CDR3 is built from 14 residues.

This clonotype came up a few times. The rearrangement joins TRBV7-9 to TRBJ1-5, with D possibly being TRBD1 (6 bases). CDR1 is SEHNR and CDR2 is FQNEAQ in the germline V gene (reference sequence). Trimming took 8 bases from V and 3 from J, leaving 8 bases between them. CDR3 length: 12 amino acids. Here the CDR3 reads CASGGLNQPQHF. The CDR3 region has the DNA TGTGCCAGCGGGGGCCTCAATCAGCCCCAGCATTTT.

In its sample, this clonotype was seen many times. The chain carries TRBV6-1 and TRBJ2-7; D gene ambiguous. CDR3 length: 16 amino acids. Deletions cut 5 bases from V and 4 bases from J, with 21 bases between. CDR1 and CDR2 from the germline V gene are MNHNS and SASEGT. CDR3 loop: CASSTEGIRAYYEQYF. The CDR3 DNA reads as TGTGCCAGCAGTACCGAAGGGATCCGGGCTTATTACGAGCAGTACTTC.

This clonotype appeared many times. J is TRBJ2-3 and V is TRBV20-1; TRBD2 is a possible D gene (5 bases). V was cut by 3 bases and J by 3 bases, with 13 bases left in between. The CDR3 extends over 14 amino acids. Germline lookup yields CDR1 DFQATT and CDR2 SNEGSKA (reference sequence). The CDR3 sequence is CSASWPPGTDTQYF. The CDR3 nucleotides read TGCAGTGCTAGCTGGCCCCCGGGGACAGATACGCAGTATTTT.

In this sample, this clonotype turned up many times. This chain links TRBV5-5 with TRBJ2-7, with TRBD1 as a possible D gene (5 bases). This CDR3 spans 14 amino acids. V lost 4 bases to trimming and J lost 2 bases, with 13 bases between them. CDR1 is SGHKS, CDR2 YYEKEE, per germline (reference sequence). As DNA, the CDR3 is TGTGCCAGCAGCCAGAGTCAGGGCCCCTACGAGCAGTACTTC. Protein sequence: CASSQSQGPYEQYF.

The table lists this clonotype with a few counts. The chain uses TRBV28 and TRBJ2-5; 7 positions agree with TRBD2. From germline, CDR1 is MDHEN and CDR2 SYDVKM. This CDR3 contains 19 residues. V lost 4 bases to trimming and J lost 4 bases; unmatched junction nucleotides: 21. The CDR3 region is CASSWPWGAREPTRETQYF. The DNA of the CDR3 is TGTGCCAGCAGTTGGCCGTGGGGCGCGCGGGAGCCTACGAGAGAGACCCAGTACTTC.

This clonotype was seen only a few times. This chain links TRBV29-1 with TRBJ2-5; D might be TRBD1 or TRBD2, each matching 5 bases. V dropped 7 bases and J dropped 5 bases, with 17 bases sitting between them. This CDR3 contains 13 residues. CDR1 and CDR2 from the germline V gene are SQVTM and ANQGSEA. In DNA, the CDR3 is TGCAGCGCCCGGGGCGGAGGCGGGGAGACCCAGTACTTC. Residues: CSARGGGGETQYF.

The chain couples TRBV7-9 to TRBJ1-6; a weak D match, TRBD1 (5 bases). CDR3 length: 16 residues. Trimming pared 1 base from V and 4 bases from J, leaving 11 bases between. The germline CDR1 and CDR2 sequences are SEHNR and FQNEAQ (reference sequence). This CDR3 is CASSLEAGLYNSPLHF. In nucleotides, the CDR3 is TGTGCCAGCAGCTTAGAGGCAGGGTTGTATAATTCACCCCTCCACTTT.

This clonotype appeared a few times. The CDR3 DNA reads TGTGCCAGCAGCTTAGTGTTCCCCCAGGACAATGAGCAGTTCTTC. This codes for CASSLVFPQDNEQFF. The V call is TRBV11-2, the J call TRBJ2-1; D not resolved. CDR1 SGHAT and CDR2 FQNNGV come from the germline V gene. CDR3 length: 15 residues. Trimming took off 1 base at V and 5 bases at J, with 12 bases between the two ends.

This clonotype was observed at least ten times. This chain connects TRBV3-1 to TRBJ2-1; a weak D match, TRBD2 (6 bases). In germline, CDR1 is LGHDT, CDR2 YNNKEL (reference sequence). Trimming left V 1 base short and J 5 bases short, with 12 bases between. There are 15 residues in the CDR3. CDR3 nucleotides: TGTGCCAGCAGCCAAGCCACGGGACTTCACAATGAGCAGTTCTTC. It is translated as CASSQATGLHNEQFF.

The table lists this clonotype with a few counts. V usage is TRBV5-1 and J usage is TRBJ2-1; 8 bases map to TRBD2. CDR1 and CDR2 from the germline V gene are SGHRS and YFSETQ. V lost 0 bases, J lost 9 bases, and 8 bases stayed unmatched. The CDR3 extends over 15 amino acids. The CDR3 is CASSLASGSGAEQFF. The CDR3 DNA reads TGCGCCAGCAGCTTGGCCAGCGGGAGTGGCGCTGAGCAGTTCTTC.

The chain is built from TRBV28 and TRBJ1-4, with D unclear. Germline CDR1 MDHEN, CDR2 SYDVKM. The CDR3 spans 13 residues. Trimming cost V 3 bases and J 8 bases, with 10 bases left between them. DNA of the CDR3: TGTGCCAGCAGTTTGTGGGATGGGGAAAAACTGTTTTTT. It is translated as CASSLWDGEKLFF.

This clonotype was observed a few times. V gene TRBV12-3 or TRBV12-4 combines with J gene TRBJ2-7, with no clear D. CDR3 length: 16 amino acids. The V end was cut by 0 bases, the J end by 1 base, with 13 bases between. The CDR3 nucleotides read TGTGCCAGCAGTTTAGCGCGAAGGTCATGGTCCTACGAGCAGTACTTC. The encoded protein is CASSLARRSWSYEQYF.

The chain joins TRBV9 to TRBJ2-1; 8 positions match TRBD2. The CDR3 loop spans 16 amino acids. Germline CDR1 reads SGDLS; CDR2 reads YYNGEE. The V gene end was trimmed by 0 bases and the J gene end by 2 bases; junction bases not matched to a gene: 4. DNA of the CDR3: TGTGCCAGCAGCGTAGCGGGGCGGGGGGCCTACAATGAGCAGTTCTTC. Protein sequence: CASSVAGRGAYNEQFF. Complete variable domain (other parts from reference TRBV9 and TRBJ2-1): DSGVTQTPKHLITATGQRVTLRCSPRSGDLSVYWYQQSLDQGLQFLIQYYNGEERAKGNILERFSAQQFPDLHSELNLSSLELGDSALYFCASSVAGRGAYNEQFFGPGTRLTVL.

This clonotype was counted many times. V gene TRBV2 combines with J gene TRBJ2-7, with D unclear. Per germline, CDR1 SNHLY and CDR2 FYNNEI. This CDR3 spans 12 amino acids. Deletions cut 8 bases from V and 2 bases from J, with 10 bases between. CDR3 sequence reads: CASYFRAYEQYF. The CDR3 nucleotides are TGTGCCAGCTATTTCAGAGCCTACGAGCAGTACTTC.

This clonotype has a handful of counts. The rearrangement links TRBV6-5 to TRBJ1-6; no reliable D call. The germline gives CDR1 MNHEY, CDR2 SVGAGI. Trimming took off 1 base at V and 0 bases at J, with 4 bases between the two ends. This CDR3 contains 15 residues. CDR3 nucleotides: TGTGCCAGCAGTTACTGGAGCTCCTATAATTCACCCCTCCACTTT. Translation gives CASSYWSSYNSPLHF.

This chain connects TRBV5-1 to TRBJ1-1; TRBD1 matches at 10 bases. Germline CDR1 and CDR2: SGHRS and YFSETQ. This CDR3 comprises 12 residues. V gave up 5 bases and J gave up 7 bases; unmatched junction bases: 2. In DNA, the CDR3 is TGCGCCAGCAGGGGACAGGGGATTGAAGCTTTCTTT. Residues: CASRGQGIEAFF.

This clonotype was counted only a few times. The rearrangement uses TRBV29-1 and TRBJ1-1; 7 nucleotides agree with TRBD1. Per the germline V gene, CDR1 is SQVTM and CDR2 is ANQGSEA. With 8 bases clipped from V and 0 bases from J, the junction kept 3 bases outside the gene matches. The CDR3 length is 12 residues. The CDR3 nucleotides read TGCAGCACGACAGGGTTGAACACTGAAGCTTTCTTT. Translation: CSTTGLNTEAFF.

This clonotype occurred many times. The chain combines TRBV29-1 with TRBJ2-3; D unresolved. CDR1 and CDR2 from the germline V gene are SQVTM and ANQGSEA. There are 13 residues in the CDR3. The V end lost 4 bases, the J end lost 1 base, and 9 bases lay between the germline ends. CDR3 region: CSVAEAGTDTQYF. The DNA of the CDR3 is TGCAGCGTTGCGGAAGCTGGCACAGATACGCAGTATTTT.

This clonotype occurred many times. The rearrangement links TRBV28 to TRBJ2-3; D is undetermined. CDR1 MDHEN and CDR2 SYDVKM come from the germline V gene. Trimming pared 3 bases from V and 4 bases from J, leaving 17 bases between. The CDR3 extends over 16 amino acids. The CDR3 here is CASSFPTDRASDTQYF. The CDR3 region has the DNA TGTGCCAGCAGTTTCCCCACAGACCGGGCCTCAGATACGCAGTATTTT.

As DNA, the CDR3 is TGTGCCAGCAGCTCCGGGACTAAGGGAGGGTCCCTCCACTTT. It translates to CASSSGTKGGSLHF. The V call is TRBV7-9, the J call TRBJ1-6, with a weak D call TRBD1 (5 bases). Germline V CDR1 and CDR2: SEHNR, FQNEAQ (reference sequence). The CDR3 is 14 residues long. Deletions cut 4 bases from V and 14 bases from J, with 18 bases between.